This entry features one T cell receptor beta chain sequence. The same CDR3 also results from other DNA sequences found in this sample. Study members were between roughly 18 and 90 years old and lived in approximately 25 US regions. Individuals in the exposed group had encountered a COVID-19 case within 2 weeks preceding study entry. This record comes from a study of blood T cell repertoires in COVID-19. Across the whole study: Italy, Spain and the United States were the sources of the convalescent and acute COVID-19 samples. From T cells, B-cell-depleted T cells, or PBMCs came the material, which was cDNA or gDNA.

Profiling relied on immunoSEQ multiplex PCR, and the TCRdb table lists in-frame clones only, not all of them. The data show 200,000 to 250,000 clones, over 75% seen once. The specimen sequenced was PBMCs or T cells enriched from blood (not recorded which). The sequence was collected from a woman aged 25 to 39 who had been exposed to COVID-19.

CDR3 protein: CASSEARYGYTF. CDR3 nucleotide sequence: TGTGCCAGCAGTGAAGCCAGATATGGCTACACCTTC. The J gene is TRBJ1-2, the V gene TRBV6-1, with D unresolved. The germline CDR1 and CDR2 sequences are MNHNS and SASEGT. V lost 0 bases and J 5 bases, leaving 4 bases between the germline ends. There are 12 residues in the CDR3.